In its sample, the clone carrying this T cell receptor (beta chain) was seen once. This CDR3 is 14 amino acids long. In germline, CDR1 is ENHRY, CDR2 SYGVKD. Trimming removed 6 bases at V and 4 bases at J, with 15 bases between. This specimen belongs to a study of shared clonotypes between healthy human individuals. Sequenced by immunoSEQ multiplex PCR; TCRdb stores in-frame clones only, minus some. The sample carries under 1,100,000 clones, 75% to 80% recorded once. A CD45RA-negative memory subset and a CD45RA+ naive subset were separated from the CD4+ cells. The V and J genes are TRBV10-3 and TRBJ1-1; D perhaps matches TRBD1 (6 bases). The sample was memory CD4+ T cells from PBMCs. The subset denotes: CD45RA-negative fraction. The TCR sequence derives from a man aged 18 to 29 in good health. Some clones in this sample may be carry-over from other donors' samples. Written as DNA, the CDR3 is TGTGCCATCAGACGTCAGGGGATTGGCACTGAAGCTTTCTTT. Translation gives CAIRRQGIGTEAFF.